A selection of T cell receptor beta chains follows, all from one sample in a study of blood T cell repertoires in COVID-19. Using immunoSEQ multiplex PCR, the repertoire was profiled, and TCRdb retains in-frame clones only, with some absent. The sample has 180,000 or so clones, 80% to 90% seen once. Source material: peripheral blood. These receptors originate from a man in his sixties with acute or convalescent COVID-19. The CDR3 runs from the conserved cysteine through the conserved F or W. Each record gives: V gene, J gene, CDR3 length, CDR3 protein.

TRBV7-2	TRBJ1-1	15	CASSYQSHRDTEAFF
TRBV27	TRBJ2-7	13	CASQGLANHEQYF
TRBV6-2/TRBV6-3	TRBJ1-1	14	CASSPVTGLTEAFF
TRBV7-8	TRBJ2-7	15	CASSLEGDRGYEQYF
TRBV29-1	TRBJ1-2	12	CSVVGEDYGYTF
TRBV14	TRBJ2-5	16	CASSPGLDRGTETQYF
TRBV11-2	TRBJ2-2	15	CASRKKQGTGGELFF
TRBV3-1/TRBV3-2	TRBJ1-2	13	CASSQSRGAGYTF
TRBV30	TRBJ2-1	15	CAWSEGDSSYNEQFF
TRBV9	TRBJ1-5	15	CASSPGTSSNQPQHF
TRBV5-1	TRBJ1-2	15	CASSGVSGGIYGYTF
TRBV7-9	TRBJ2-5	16	CASTFLGQGGMETQYF
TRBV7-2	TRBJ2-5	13	CASSRTEQETQYF
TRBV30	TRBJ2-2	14	CACRDTKNTGELFF
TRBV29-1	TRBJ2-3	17	CSVPPGGAGASTDTQYF
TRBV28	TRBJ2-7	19	CASSFPGSGKIRRSYEQYF
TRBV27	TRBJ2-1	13	CASRERGTDEQFF
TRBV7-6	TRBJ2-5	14	CASSSQGMGETQYF
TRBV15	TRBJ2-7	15	CATSSSGTGAYEQYF
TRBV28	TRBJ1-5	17	CASRGGQGRLWSQPQHF
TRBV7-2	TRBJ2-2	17	CASSLTTTRANTGELFF
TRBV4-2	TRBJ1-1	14	CASTSGHVYTEAFF
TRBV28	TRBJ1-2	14	CASSGTRSNYGYTF
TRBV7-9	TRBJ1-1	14	CASSASGGNTEAFF
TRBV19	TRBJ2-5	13	CASNPTGVETQYF
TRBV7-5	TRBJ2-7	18	CARSLEVGPRARRYEQYF
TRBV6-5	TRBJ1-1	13	CASSPGIRTEAFF
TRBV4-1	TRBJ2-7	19	CASSQSEAGAEPISYEQYF
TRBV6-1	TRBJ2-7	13	CASSEETGYEQYF
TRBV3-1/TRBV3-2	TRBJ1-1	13	CASSQVAGVEAFF
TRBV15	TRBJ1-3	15	CATSRVRGYGNTIYF
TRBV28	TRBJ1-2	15	CASSGPGTGGYGYTF
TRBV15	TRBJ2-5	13	CATSRDRGETQYF
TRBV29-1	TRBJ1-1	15	CSVDPTGAPTGEAFF
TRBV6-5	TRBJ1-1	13	CASQKQANTEAFF
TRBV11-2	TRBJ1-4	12	CASTAGTGSLFF
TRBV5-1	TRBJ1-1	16	CASSLVYDGLGTEAFF
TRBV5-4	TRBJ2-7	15	CASRPRDRGPGEQYF
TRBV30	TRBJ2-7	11	CAWGRNEEQYF
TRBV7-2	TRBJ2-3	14	CASSLVSLPDTQYF
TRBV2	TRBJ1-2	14	CASGNRGSDYGYTF
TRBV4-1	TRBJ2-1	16	CASSQDGDKGYNEQFF
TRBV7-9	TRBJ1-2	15	CASSLPITLPYGYTF
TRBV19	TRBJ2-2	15	CASRKPSGIYGELFF
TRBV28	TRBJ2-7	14	CASSLAAASYEQYF
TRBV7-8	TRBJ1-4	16	CASSPRFGAKDEKLFF
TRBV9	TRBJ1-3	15	CASSTPTGAGNTIYF
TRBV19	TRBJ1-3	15	CASSIGQGRGNTIYF
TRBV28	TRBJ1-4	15	CATWGVGTTNEKLFF
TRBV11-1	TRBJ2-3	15	CASSLWRTSTDTQYF